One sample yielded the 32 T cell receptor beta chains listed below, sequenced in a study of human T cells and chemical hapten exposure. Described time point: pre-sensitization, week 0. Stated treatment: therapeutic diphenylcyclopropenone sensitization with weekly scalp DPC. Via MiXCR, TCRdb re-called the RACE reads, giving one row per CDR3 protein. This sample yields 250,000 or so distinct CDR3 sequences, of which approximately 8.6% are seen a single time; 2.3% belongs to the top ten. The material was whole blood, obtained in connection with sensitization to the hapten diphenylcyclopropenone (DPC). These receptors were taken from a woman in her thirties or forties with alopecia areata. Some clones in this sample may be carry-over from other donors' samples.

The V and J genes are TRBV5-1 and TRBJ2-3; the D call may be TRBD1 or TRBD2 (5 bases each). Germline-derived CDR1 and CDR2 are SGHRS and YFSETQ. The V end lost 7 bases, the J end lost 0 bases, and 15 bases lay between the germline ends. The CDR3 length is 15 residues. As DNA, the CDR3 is TGCGCCAGCCGGAGGCTGGGGCAAAGCACAGATACGCAGTATTTT. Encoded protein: CASRRLGQSTDTQYF.

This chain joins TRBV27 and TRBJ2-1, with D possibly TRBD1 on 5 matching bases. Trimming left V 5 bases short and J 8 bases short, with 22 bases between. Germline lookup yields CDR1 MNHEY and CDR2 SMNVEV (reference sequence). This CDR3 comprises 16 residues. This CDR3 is CASSPRQGSVSDEQFF. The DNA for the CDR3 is TGTGCCAGCAGTCCCCGCCAGGGTAGTGTCTCGGATGAGCAGTTCTTC.

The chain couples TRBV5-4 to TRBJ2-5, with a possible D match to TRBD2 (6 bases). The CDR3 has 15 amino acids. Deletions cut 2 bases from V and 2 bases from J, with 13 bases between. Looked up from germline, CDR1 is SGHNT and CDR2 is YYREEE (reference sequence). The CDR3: CASSLGGTRQETQYF. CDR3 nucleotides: TGTGCCAGCAGCTTAGGCGGGACCCGTCAAGAGACCCAGTACTTC.

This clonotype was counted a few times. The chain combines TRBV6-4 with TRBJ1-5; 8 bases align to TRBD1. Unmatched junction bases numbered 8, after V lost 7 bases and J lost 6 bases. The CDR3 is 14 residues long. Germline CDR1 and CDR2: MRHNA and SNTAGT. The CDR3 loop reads CASIRQGTSQPQHF. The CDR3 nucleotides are TGTGCCAGCATCCGACAGGGGACAAGTCAGCCCCAGCATTTT.

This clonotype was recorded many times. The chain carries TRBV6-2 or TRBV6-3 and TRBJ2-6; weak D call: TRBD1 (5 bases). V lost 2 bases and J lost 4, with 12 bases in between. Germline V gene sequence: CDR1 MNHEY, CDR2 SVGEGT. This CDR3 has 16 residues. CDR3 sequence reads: CASSYGASDGANVLTF. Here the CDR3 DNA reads TGTGCCAGCAGTTACGGGGCATCGGACGGGGCCAACGTCCTGACTTTC.

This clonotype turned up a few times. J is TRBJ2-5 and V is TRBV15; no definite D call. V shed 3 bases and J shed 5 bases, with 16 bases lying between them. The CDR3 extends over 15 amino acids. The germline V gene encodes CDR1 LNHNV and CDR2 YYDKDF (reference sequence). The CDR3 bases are TGTGCCACCAGCAGTCCCATCCCCCGAGCGGAGACCCAGTACTTC. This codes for CATSSPIPRAETQYF.

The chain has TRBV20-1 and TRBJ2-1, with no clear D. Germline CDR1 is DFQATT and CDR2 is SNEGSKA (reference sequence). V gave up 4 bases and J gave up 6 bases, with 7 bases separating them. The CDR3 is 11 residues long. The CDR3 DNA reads TGCAGTGCTATTGCCCTCAATGAGCAGTTCTTC. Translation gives CSAIALNEQFF.

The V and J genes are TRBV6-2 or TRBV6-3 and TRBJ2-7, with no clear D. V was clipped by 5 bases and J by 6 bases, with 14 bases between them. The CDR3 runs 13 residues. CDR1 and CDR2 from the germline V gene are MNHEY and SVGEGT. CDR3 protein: CASSNAAPGEQYF. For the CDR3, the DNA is TGTGCCAGCAGTAATGCGGCCCCTGGCGAGCAGTACTTC.

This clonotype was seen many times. DNA of the CDR3: TGTGCCAGCAGCCTGTGGGGACAGGGGGCATCCGGAAACACCATATATTTT. Its translation is CASSLWGQGASGNTIYF. The rearrangement joins TRBV28 to TRBJ1-3; TRBD1 aligns across 12 bases. CDR1 MDHEN and CDR2 SYDVKM come from the germline V gene. This CDR3 has 17 residues. Trimming took 6 bases from V and 4 from J; bases not matched to a gene: 10.

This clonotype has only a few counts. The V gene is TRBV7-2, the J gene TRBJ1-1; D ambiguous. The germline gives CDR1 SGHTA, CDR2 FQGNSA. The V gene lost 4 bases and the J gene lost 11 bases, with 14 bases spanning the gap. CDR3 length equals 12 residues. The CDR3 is CASSSRPSGAFF. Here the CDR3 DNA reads TGTGCCAGCAGCTCCCGTCCTTCGGGGGCTTTCTTT.

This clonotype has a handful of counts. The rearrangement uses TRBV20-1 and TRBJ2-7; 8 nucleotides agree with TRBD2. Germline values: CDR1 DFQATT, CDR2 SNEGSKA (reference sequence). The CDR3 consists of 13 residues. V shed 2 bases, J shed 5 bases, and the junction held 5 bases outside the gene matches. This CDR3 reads CSARKLAVHEQYF. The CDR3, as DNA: TGCAGTGCTAGAAAACTAGCGGTCCACGAGCAGTACTTC.

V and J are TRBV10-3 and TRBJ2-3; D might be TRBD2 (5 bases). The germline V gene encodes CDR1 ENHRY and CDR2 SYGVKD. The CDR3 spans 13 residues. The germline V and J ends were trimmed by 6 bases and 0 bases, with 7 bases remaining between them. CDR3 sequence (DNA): TGTGCCATCAGGGGCGGGAGCACAGATACGCAGTATTTT. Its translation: CAIRGGSTDTQYF.

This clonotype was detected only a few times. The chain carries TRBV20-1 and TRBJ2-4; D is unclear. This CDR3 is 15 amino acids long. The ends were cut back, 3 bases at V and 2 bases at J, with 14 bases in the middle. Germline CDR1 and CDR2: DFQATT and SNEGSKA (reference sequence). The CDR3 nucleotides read TGCAGTGCTAGCGCGCCGGGCGTAACCAAAAACATTCAGTACTTC. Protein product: CSASAPGVTKNIQYF.

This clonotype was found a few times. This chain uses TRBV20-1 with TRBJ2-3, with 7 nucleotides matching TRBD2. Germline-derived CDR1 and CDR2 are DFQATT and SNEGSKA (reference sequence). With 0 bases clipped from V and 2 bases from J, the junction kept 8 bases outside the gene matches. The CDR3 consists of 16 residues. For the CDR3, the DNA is TGCAGTGCTAGAGATACCCTAGCGGCAATCACAGATACGCAGTATTTT. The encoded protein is CSARDTLAAITDTQYF.

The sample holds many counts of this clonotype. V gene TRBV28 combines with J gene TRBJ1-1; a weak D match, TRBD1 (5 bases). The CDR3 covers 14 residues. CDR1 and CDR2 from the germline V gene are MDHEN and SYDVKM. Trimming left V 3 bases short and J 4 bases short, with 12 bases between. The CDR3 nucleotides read TGTGCCAGCAGTTTGGGTGGGGGATCCACTGAAGCTTTCTTT. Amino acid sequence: CASSLGGGSTEAFF.

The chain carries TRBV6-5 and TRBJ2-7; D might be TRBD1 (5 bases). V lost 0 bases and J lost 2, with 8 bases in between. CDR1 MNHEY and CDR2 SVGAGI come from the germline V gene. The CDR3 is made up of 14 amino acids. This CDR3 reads CASSYSAGTYEQYF. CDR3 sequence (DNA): TGTGCCAGCAGTTACTCTGCAGGGACCTACGAGCAGTACTTC.

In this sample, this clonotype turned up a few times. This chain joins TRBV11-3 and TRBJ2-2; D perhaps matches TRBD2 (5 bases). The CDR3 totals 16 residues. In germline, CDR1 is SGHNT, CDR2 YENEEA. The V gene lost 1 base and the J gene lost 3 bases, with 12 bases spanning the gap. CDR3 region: CASSLGVGVYTGELFF. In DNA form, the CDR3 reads TGTGCCAGCAGCTTAGGGGTCGGGGTCTACACCGGGGAGCTGTTTTTT.

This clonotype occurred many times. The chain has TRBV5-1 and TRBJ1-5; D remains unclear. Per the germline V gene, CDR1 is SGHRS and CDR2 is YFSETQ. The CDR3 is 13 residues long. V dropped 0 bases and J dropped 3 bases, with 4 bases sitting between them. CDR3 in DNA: TGCGCCAGCAGCTTGGGGGACAATCAGCCCCAGCATTTT. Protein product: CASSLGDNQPQHF. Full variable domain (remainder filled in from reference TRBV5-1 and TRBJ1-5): KAGVTQTPRYLIKTRGQQVTLSCSPISGHRSVSWYQQTPGQGLQFLFEYFSETQRNKGNFPGRFSGRQFSNSRSEMNVSTLELGDSALYLCASSLGDNQPQHFGDGTRLSIL.

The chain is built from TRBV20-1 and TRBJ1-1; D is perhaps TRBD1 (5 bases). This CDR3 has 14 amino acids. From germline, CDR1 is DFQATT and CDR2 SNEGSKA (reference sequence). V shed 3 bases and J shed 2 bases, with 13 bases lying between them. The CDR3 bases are TGCAGTGCTAGGGGGCGGCCCCTTAACACTGAAGCTTTCTTT. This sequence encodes CSARGRPLNTEAFF.

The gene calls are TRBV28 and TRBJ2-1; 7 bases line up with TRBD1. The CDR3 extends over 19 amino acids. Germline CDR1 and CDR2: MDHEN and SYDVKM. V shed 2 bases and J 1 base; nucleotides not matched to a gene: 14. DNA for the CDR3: TGTGCCAGCAGTTTAGGGGAGACAGGGTTAAGGGCATCCTACAATGAGCAGTTCTTC. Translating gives CASSLGETGLRASYNEQFF.

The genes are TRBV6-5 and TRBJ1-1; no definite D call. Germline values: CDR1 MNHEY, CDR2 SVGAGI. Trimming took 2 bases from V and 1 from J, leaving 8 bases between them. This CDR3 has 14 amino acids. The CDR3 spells CASSYVSTNTEAFF. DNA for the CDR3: TGTGCCAGCAGTTACGTCTCCACGAACACTGAAGCTTTCTTT.

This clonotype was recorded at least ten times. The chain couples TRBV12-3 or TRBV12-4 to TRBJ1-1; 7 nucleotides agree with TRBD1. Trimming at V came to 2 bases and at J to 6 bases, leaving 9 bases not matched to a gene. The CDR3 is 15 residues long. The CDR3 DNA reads TGTGCCAGCAGTTTAATAACAGGGGTTGGGGCTGAAGCTTTCTTT. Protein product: CASSLITGVGAEAFF.

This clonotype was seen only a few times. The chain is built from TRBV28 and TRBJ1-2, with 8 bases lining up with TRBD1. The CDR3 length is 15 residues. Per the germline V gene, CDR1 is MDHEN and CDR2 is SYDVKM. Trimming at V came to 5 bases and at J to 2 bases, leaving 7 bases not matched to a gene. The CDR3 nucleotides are TGTGCCAGCAGTCTCCGGGACAGGCCAAACTATGGCTACACCTTC. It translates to CASSLRDRPNYGYTF.

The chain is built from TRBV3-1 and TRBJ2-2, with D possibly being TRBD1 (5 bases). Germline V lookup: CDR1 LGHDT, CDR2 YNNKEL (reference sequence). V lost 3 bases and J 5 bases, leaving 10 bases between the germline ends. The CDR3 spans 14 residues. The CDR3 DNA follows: TGTGCCAGCAGCCAGCAGGGTTTTACCGGGGAGCTGTTTTTT. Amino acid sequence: CASSQQGFTGELFF.

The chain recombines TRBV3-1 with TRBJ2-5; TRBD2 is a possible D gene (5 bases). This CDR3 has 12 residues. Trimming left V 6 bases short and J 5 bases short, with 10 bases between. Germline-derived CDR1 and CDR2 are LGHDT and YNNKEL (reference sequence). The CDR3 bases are TGTGCCAGCAGGGGCGGCGGGGAGACCCAGTACTTC. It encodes CASRGGGETQYF.

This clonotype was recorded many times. CDR3 bases: TGTGCCAGCAGCTTAGAGGGGGTAAACAATCAGCCCCAGCATTTT. It translates to CASSLEGVNNQPQHF. This sequence joins TRBV7-2 and TRBJ1-5; D is possibly TRBD1 (6 bases). V dropped 1 base and J dropped 3 bases, with 10 bases sitting between them. This CDR3 spans 15 amino acids. CDR1 is SGHTA and CDR2 is FQGNSA in the germline V gene.

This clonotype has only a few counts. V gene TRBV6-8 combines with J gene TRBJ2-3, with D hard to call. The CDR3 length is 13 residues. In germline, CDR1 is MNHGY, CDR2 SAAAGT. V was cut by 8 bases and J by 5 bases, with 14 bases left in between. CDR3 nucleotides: TGTGCCAGCGTCCACGTTGCCCGAGATACGCAGTATTTT. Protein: CASVHVARDTQYF.

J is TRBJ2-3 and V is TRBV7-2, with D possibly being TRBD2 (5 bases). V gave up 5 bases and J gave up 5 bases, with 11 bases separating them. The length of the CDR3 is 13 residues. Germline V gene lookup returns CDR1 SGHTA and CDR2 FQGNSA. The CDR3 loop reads CASSGSAGDTQYF. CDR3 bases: TGTGCCAGCAGCGGTAGCGCCGGAGATACGCAGTATTTT.

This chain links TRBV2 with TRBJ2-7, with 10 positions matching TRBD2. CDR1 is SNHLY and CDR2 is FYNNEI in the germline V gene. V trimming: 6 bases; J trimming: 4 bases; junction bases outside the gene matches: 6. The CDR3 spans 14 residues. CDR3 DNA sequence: TGTGCCAGCAGCCCGGGTAGCGGGAGGTACGAGCAGTACTTC. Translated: CASSPGSGRYEQYF. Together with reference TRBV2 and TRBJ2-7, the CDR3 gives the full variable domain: EPEVTQTPSHQVTQMGQEVILRCVPISNHLYFYWYRQILGQKVEFLVSFYNNEISEKSEIFDDQFSVERPDGSNFTLKIRSTKLEDSAMYFCASSPGSGRYEQYFGPGTRLTVT.

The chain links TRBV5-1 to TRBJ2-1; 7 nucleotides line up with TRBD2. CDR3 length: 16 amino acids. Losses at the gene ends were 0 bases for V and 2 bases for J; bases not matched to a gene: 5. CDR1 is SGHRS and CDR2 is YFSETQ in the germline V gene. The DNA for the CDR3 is TGCGCCAGCAGCTTGGGCCTAGCGGTCGCCTACAATGAGCAGTTCTTC. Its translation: CASSLGLAVAYNEQFF.

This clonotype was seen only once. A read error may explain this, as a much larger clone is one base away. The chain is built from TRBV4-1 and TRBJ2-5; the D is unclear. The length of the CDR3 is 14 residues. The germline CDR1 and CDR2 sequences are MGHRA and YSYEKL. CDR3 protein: CASSLRNLQETQHF. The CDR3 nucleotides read TGCGCCAGCAGCCTAAGAAACCTCCAAGAGACCCAGCACTTC.

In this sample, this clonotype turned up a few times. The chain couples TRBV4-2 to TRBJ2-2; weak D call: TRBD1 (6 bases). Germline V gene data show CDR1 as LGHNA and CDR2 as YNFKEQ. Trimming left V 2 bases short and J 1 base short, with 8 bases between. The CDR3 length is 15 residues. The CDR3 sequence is CASSQSDRNTGELFF. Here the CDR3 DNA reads TGTGCCAGCAGCCAATCGGACAGGAACACCGGGGAGCTGTTTTTT.